Listed below are T cell receptor beta chains from one sample, sequenced in a study of cytomegalovirus exposure and HLA in healthy donors. The protocol was immunoSEQ multiplex PCR, while the TCRdb copy is restricted to in-frame clones and leaves out a portion. The data contain under 130,000 clones, around 80% of them seen just once; the ten biggest clones take up about 9.4%. Material: PBMCs. All receptors derive from a woman younger than 35 in good health and CMV-seropositive. Each CDR3 is given with its conserved first and last residue. D genes are given only for firm matches. Not all rows give a size; the values are once, few, many and, for expanded clones, a class.

cdr3_length: 13; clone_size: NA; v_call: TRBV11-2; j_call: TRBJ1-4; d_call: NA; cdr3_aa: CASSLSPDEKLFF; cdr3_nt: TGTGCCAGCAGCTTATCGCCGGATGAAAAACTGTTTTTT
cdr3_length: 15; clone_size: NA; v_call: TRBV5-1; j_call: TRBJ2-7; d_call: TRBD1; cdr3_aa: CASSPSRQGWNEQYF; cdr3_nt: TGCGCCAGCAGCCCCAGTCGACAGGGGTGGAACGAGCAGTACTTC
cdr3_length: 11; clone_size: NA; v_call: TRBV9; j_call: TRBJ2-1; d_call: NA; cdr3_aa: CASSGGDRQFF; cdr3_nt: TGTGCCAGCAGCGGGGGCGACCGTCAGTTCTTC
cdr3_length: 12; clone_size: few; v_call: TRBV14; j_call: TRBJ2-7; d_call: NA; cdr3_aa: CASSQILYEQYF; cdr3_nt: TGTGCCAGCAGCCAAATCCTTTACGAGCAGTACTTC
cdr3_length: 13; clone_size: NA; v_call: TRBV27; j_call: TRBJ2-1; d_call: TRBD1; cdr3_aa: CASSKSGGWEQFF; cdr3_nt: TGTGCCAGCAGCAAATCAGGGGGTTGGGAGCAGTTCTTC
cdr3_length: 13; clone_size: few; v_call: TRBV7-8; j_call: TRBJ2-7; d_call: NA; cdr3_aa: CASSLVPSYEQYF; cdr3_nt: TGTGCCAGCAGCTTAGTCCCCAGCTACGAGCAGTACTTC
cdr3_length: 15; clone_size: NA; v_call: TRBV6-6; j_call: TRBJ1-2; d_call: TRBD1; cdr3_aa: CASRSGTGYNYGYTF; cdr3_nt: TGTGCCAGCAGGTCCGGGACAGGGTACAACTATGGCTACACCTTC
cdr3_length: 16; clone_size: NA; v_call: TRBV7-2; j_call: TRBJ2-3; d_call: NA; cdr3_aa: CASSLSGGTPPATQYF; cdr3_nt: TGTGCCAGCAGCTTAAGCGGTGGAACTCCCCCCGCGACGCAGTATTTT
cdr3_length: 15; clone_size: NA; v_call: TRBV5-1; j_call: TRBJ2-1; d_call: NA; cdr3_aa: CASSLGGRTYNEQFF; cdr3_nt: TGCGCCAGCAGCTTGGGGGGCAGGACGTACAATGAGCAGTTCTTC
cdr3_length: 15; clone_size: few; v_call: TRBV27; j_call: TRBJ2-7; d_call: NA; cdr3_aa: CASSLSADRTYEQYF; cdr3_nt: TGTGCCAGCAGTTTATCGGCGGACAGAACCTACGAGCAGTACTTC
cdr3_length: 14; clone_size: NA; v_call: TRBV11-1; j_call: TRBJ2-7; d_call: TRBD2; cdr3_aa: CASSLSGGNYEQYF; cdr3_nt: TGTGCCAGCAGCCTCAGCGGGGGCAACTACGAGCAGTACTTC
cdr3_length: 15; clone_size: NA; v_call: TRBV7-9; j_call: TRBJ1-5; d_call: NA; cdr3_aa: CASSLVGGSNQPQHF; cdr3_nt: TGTGCCAGCAGCTTAGTTGGGGGCAGCAATCAGCCCCAGCATTTT
cdr3_length: 13; clone_size: NA; v_call: TRBV2; j_call: TRBJ1-1; d_call: NA; cdr3_aa: CASTPQGSPEAFF; cdr3_nt: TGTGCCAGCACCCCACAGGGCTCGCCTGAAGCTTTCTTT
cdr3_length: 16; clone_size: NA; v_call: TRBV9; j_call: TRBJ2-3; d_call: TRBD2; cdr3_aa: CASSVGPGTSMDTQYF; cdr3_nt: TGTGCCAGCAGCGTAGGACCCGGGACTAGCATGGATACGCAGTATTTT
cdr3_length: 13; clone_size: few; v_call: TRBV5-4; j_call: TRBJ2-7; d_call: NA; cdr3_aa: CASSLKGSHEQYF; cdr3_nt: TGTGCCAGCAGCTTGAAGGGGTCCCACGAGCAGTACTTC
cdr3_length: 14; clone_size: once; v_call: TRBV6-5; j_call: TRBJ2-1; d_call: TRBD2; cdr3_aa: CASGPGTSTNEQFF; cdr3_nt: TGTGCCAGCGGTCCGGGGACTAGTACAAATGAGCAGTTCTTC
cdr3_length: 14; clone_size: NA; v_call: TRBV5-1; j_call: TRBJ2-3; d_call: NA; cdr3_aa: CASSGASYTDTQYF; cdr3_nt: TGCGCCAGCAGCGGGGCGTCATACACAGATACGCAGTATTTT
cdr3_length: 13; clone_size: once; v_call: TRBV2; j_call: TRBJ1-2; d_call: NA; cdr3_aa: CASSPGKRYGYTF; cdr3_nt: TGTGCCAGCAGCCCAGGAAAACGCTATGGCTACACCTTC
cdr3_length: 15; clone_size: NA; v_call: TRBV6-1; j_call: TRBJ2-1; d_call: TRBD2; cdr3_aa: CASSGLAGGREEQFF; cdr3_nt: TGTGCCAGCAGTGGACTAGCGGGGGGTCGGGAGGAGCAGTTCTTC
cdr3_length: 16; clone_size: NA; v_call: TRBV5-6; j_call: TRBJ1-1; d_call: TRBD1; cdr3_aa: CASSSRTGGGNTEAFF; cdr3_nt: TGTGCCAGCAGCTCAAGGACAGGGGGCGGTAACACTGAAGCTTTCTTT
cdr3_length: 17; clone_size: NA; v_call: TRBV5-4; j_call: TRBJ2-3; d_call: TRBD2; cdr3_aa: CASSLGTSGVRKKTQYF; cdr3_nt: TGTGCCAGCAGCTTGGGGACTAGCGGTGTTCGGAAGAAAACGCAGTATTTT
cdr3_length: 15; clone_size: once; v_call: TRBV25-1; j_call: TRBJ2-3; d_call: NA; cdr3_aa: CASSEQGVWADTQYF; cdr3_nt: TGTGCCAGCAGTGAACAGGGCGTTTGGGCAGATACGCAGTATTTT
cdr3_length: 15; clone_size: NA; v_call: TRBV5-1; j_call: TRBJ1-4; d_call: TRBD1; cdr3_aa: CASSSQGAVNEKLFF; cdr3_nt: TGCGCCAGCAGCTCCCAGGGGGCTGTTAATGAAAAACTGTTTTTT
cdr3_length: 13; clone_size: NA; v_call: TRBV7-7; j_call: TRBJ2-1; d_call: NA; cdr3_aa: CASSWGRNNEQFF; cdr3_nt: TGTGCCAGCAGCTGGGGGCGGAACAATGAGCAGTTCTTC
cdr3_length: 13; clone_size: NA; v_call: TRBV6-6; j_call: TRBJ2-5; d_call: NA; cdr3_aa: CASRLSGGETQYF; cdr3_nt: TGTGCCAGCAGGCTCTCAGGGGGGGAGACCCAGTACTTC
cdr3_length: 13; clone_size: NA; v_call: TRBV5-1; j_call: TRBJ1-1; d_call: NA; cdr3_aa: CASSAGFNTEAFF; cdr3_nt: TGCGCCAGCAGCGCGGGGTTCAACACTGAAGCTTTTTTT
cdr3_length: 13; clone_size: NA; v_call: TRBV6-6; j_call: TRBJ1-2; d_call: NA; cdr3_aa: CASSYDREYGYTF; cdr3_nt: TGTGCCAGCAGTTACGACAGAGAGTATGGCTACACCTTC
cdr3_length: 14; clone_size: NA; v_call: TRBV7-7; j_call: TRBJ2-3; d_call: NA; cdr3_aa: CASSLSANTDTQYF; cdr3_nt: TGTGCCAGCAGCTTATCCGCGAACACAGATACGCAGTATTTT
cdr3_length: 12; clone_size: NA; v_call: TRBV27; j_call: TRBJ2-5; d_call: TRBD1; cdr3_aa: CASMGQQETQYF; cdr3_nt: TGTGCCAGCATGGGACAGCAAGAGACCCAGTACTTC
cdr3_length: 13; clone_size: NA; v_call: TRBV28; j_call: TRBJ2-4; d_call: NA; cdr3_aa: CASRLLAANIQYF; cdr3_nt: TGTGCCAGCAGACTACTAGCAGCAAACATTCAGTACTTC
cdr3_length: 13; clone_size: few; v_call: TRBV30; j_call: TRBJ1-4; d_call: TRBD1; cdr3_aa: CAWARGRDEKLFF; cdr3_nt: TGTGCCTGGGCCAGGGGGCGCGATGAAAAACTGTTTTTT
cdr3_length: 15; clone_size: few; v_call: TRBV5-4; j_call: TRBJ1-1; d_call: NA; cdr3_aa: CASSSPQGPNTEAFF; cdr3_nt: TGTGCCAGCAGCTCCCCCCAGGGGCCGAACACTGAAGCTTTCTTT
cdr3_length: 15; clone_size: NA; v_call: TRBV10-1; j_call: TRBJ2-2; d_call: TRBD2; cdr3_aa: CASSEEGGFSGELFF; cdr3_nt: TGCGCCAGCAGTGAGGAGGGAGGGTTTTCAGGGGAGCTGTTTTTT
cdr3_length: 14; clone_size: NA; v_call: TRBV27; j_call: TRBJ2-7; d_call: TRBD2; cdr3_aa: CASSVGLGFYEQYF; cdr3_nt: TGTGCCAGCAGTGTAGGACTAGGATTCTACGAGCAGTACTTC
cdr3_length: 14; clone_size: few; v_call: TRBV5-1; j_call: TRBJ2-1; d_call: TRBD1; cdr3_aa: CASSRDRAYNEQFF; cdr3_nt: TGCGCCAGCAGTCGGGACAGGGCCTACAATGAGCAGTTCTTC
cdr3_length: 14; clone_size: NA; v_call: TRBV6-1; j_call: TRBJ2-3; d_call: TRBD2; cdr3_aa: CACCRRGSTDTQYF; cdr3_nt: TGTGCCTGTTGTCGGCGGGGGAGCACAGATACGCAGTATTTT
cdr3_length: 16; clone_size: NA; v_call: TRBV6-6; j_call: TRBJ2-7; d_call: NA; cdr3_aa: CASSPLDSGRTYEQYF; cdr3_nt: TGTGCCAGCAGCCCATTGGATAGCGGAAGGACCTACGAGCAGTACTTC